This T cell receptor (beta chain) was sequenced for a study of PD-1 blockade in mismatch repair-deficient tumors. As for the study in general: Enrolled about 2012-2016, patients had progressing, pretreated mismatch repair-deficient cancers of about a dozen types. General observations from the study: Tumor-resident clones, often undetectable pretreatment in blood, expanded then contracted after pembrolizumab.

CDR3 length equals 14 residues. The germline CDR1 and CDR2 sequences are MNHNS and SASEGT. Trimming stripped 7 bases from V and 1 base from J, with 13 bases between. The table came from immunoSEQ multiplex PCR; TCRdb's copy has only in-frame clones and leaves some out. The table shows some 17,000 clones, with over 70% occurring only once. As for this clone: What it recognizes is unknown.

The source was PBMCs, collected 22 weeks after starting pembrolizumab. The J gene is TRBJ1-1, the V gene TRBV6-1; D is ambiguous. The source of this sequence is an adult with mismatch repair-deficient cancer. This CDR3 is CASTLGRANTEAFF. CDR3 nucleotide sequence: TGTGCCAGCACCCTAGGGAGGGCGAACACTGAAGCTTTCTTT.